What follows are 5 T cell receptor beta chains derived from one specimen sequenced in a study of a mutant IDH1 vaccine in newly diagnosed glioma. No cognate antigen is known for these TCRs. The method was immunoSEQ multiplex PCR; TCRdb's version includes in-frame clones alone and lacks a portion of them. The sample lists around 66,000 clones; 80% were seen once. Described time point: week 11, during vaccination. Vaccination comprised doses that each held 300 ug of mutant IDH1 20-mer peptide, plus topical imiquimod. Sequences were derived from PBMCs, sampled from a glioma patient whose treatment included an IDH1 peptide vaccine. These receptors were collected from a man aged 45-65 years with glioma.

This clone was counted only a few times. The chain joins TRBV25-1 to TRBJ1-4, with D possibly being TRBD1 (5 bases). This CDR3 is 14 amino acids long. Germline V lookup: CDR1 MGHDK, CDR2 SYGVNS. V was cut by 3 bases and J by 4 bases, with 9 bases left in between. This CDR3 is CASSDDSRNEKLFF. The CDR3 DNA reads TGTGCCAGCAGTGACGACAGCCGTAATGAAAAACTGTTTTTT. The full variable domain, rest sourced from reference TRBV25-1 and TRBJ1-4, is EADIYQTPRYLVIGTGKKITLECSQTMGHDKMYWYQQDPGMELHLIHYSYGVNSTEKGDLSSESTVSRIRTEHFPLTLESARPSHTSQYLCASSDDSRNEKLFFGSGTQLSVL.

This sequence joins TRBV10-2 and TRBJ1-2, with D possibly being TRBD1 (6 bases). Trimming cost V 3 bases and J 8 bases, with 10 bases left between them. CDR3 length: 12 amino acids. The germline CDR1 and CDR2 sequences are WSHSY and SAAADI. The CDR3 nucleotides read TGCGCCAGCAGTGACAGGGGAAACGGCTACACCTTC. Amino acids: CASSDRGNGYTF.

The chain combines TRBV7-9 with TRBJ1-2, with D possibly being TRBD1 (5 bases). This CDR3 spans 13 amino acids. Germline V lookup: CDR1 SEHNR, CDR2 FQNEAQ (reference sequence). V was trimmed by 8 bases and J by 5 bases, leaving 15 bases between them. The CDR3 DNA sequence: TGTGCCAGCCCAGGGACGAGGGGATATGGCTACACCTTC. Its translation is CASPGTRGYGYTF.

J is TRBJ1-3 and V is TRBV28; D possibly corresponds to TRBD1 (5 bases). Deletions cut 5 bases from V and 4 bases from J, with 9 bases between. Germline assignment: CDR1 MDHEN and CDR2 SYDVKM. The CDR3 sequence is 13 residues long. The CDR3 DNA sequence: TGTGCCAGCAGTCGGACACTAGGAAACACCATATATTTT. Residues: CASSRTLGNTIYF.

This chain connects TRBV19 to TRBJ1-5; TRBD1 is a possible D gene (6 bases). Germline loops: CDR1 LNHDA, CDR2 SQIVND (reference sequence). This CDR3 is 14 amino acids long. CDR3 amino acids: CAAGGGLPKEPQHF. The DNA for the CDR3 is TGTGCAGCCGGGGGGGGCCTACCAAAGGAGCCCCAGCATTTT.